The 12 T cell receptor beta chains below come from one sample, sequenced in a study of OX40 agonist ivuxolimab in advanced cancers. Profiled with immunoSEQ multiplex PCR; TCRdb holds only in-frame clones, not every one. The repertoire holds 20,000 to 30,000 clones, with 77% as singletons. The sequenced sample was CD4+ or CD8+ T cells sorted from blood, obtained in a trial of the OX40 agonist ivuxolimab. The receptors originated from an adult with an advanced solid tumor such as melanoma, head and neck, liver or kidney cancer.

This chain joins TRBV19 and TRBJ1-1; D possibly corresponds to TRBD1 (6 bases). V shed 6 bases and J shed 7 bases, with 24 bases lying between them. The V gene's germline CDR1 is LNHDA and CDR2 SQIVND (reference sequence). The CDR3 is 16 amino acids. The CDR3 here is CASRPGGRGRRGEAFF. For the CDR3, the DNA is TGTGCCAGTAGGCCGGGGGGCAGGGGCAGAAGAGGTGAAGCTTTCTTT.

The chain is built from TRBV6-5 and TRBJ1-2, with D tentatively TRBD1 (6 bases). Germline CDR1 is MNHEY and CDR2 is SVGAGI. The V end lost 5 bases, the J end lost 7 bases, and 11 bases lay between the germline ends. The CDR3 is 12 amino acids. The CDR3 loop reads CASSTGIVGYTF. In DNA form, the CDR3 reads TGTGCCAGCAGTACAGGGATCGTTGGCTACACCTTC.

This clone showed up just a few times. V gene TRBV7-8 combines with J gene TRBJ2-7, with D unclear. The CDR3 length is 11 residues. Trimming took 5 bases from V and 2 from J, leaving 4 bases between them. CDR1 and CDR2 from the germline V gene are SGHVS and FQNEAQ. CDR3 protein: CASSLTYEQYF. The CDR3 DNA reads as TGTGCCAGCAGCCTAACCTACGAGCAGTACTTC.

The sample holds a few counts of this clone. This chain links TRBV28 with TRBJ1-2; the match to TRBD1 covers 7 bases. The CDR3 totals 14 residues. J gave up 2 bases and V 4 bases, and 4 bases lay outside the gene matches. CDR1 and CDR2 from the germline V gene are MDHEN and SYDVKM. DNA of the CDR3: TGTGCCAGCAGTTACCAGGGGGGGAACTATGGCTACACCTTC. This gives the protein CASSYQGGNYGYTF.

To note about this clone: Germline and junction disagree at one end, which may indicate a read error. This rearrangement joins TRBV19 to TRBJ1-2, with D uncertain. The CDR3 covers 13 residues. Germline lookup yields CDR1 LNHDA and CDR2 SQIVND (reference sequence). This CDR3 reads CASTIARRGGYTF. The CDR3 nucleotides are TGTGCCAGTACTATAGCCCGGCGGGGTGGCTACACCTTC.

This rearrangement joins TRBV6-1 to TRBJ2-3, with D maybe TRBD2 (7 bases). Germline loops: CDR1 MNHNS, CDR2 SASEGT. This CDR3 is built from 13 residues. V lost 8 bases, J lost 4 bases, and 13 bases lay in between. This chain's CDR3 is CASLWGGPDTQYF. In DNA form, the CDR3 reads TGTGCCAGCCTATGGGGGGGCCCAGATACGCAGTATTTT.

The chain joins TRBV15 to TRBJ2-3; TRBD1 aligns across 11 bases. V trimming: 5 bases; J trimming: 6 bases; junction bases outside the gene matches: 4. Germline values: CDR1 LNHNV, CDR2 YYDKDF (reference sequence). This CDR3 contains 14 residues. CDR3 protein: CATSPGQGADTQYF. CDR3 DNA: TGTGCCACCAGCCCAGGACAGGGGGCCGATACGCAGTATTTT.

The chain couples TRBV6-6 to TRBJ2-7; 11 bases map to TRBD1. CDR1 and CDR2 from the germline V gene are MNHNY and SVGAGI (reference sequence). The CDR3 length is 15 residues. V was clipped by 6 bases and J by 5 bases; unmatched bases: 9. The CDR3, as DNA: TGTGCCAGCAGCCAACGGGGACAGGGGGGAAACGAGCAGTACTTC. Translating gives CASSQRGQGGNEQYF.

CDR3 sequence reads: CASSSGTSDYNEQFF. The CDR3 DNA reads TGTGCCAGCAGCTCCGGGACTAGCGACTACAATGAGCAGTTCTTC. The chain recombines TRBV5-8 with TRBJ2-1; TRBD2 aligns across 10 bases. The CDR3 is 15 residues long. Germline V lookup: CDR1 SGHTS, CDR2 YDEGEE. Trimming cost V 3 bases and J 3 bases; bases outside gene matches: 3.

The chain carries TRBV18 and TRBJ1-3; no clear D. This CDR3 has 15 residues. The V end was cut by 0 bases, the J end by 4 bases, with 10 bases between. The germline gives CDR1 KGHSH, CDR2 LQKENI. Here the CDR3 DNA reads TGTGCCAGCTCACCACCGAAGGGAACGGGAAACACCATATATTTT. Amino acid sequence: CASSPPKGTGNTIYF.

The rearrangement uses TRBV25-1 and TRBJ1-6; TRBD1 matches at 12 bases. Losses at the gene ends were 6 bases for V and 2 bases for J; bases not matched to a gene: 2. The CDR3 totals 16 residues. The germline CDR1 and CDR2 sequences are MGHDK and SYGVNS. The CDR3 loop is CASRGQGAAYNSPLHF. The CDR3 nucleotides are TGTGCCAGCAGGGGACAGGGGGCAGCCTATAATTCACCCCTCCACTTT.

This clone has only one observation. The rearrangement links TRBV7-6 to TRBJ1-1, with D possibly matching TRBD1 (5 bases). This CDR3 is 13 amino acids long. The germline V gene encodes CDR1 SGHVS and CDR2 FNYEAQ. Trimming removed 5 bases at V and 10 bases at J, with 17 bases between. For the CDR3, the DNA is TGTGCCAGCAGCGCCGCATCAGGGCTTGCAGCTTTCTTT. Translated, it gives CASSAASGLAAFF.